The source of this TCR beta chain is a study of cytomegalovirus exposure and HLA in healthy donors. At the level of the study: Among the approximately 380 donors who were genotyped, about 80% fell in the genetic ancestry cluster that is associated with self-reported Caucasian donors. Study-level findings and limits: Some TCR beta chains (164 of them) were listed as cytomegalovirus-associated. Per a later analysis, about 17,000 TCR beta sequences showed association with HLA alleles at 0.05 false discovery rate.

To note about this clone: Its cognate antigen is unknown.

The PCR made use of 60 Vbeta and 13 Jbeta primers. The table came from immunoSEQ multiplex PCR; TCRdb's copy has only in-frame clones and leaves some out. The sample contains about 190,000 clones, 78% of which appear only once. The CDR3 length is 16 residues. Per the germline V gene, CDR1 is SGHRS and CDR2 is YFSETQ. The germline V and J ends were trimmed by 4 bases and 0 bases, with 14 bases remaining between them. The sequenced sample was PBMCs. J is TRBJ2-1 and V is TRBV5-1; D possibly corresponds to TRBD2 (7 bases). This TCR came from a young woman in good health and CMV-seropositive. The CDR3 DNA follows: TGCGCCAGCAGCGCAGGGGACTACCTCTCCTACAATGAGCAGTTCTTC. Translating gives CASSAGDYLSYNEQFF.